This T cell receptor (beta chain) was recovered during a study of OX40 agonist ivuxolimab in advanced cancers. On the study more broadly: More than 35% of patients had received prior checkpoint inhibitor therapy.

Using immunoSEQ multiplex PCR, the repertoire was profiled, and TCRdb retains in-frame clones only, with some absent. The sample shows roughly 30,000 clones, roughly nine tenths of them seen only once. Only one count was recorded for this clone. Germline loops: CDR1 MGHRA, CDR2 YSYEKL. The CDR3 runs to 16 residues. V was pared by 4 bases and J by 9 bases, with 9 bases of the junction left unmatched. The source is an adult with an advanced solid tumor such as melanoma, head and neck, liver or kidney cancer. Sample: CD4+ or CD8+ T cells sorted from blood, taken in a trial of the OX40 agonist ivuxolimab. This chain uses TRBV4-1 with TRBJ2-1; 13 bases agree with TRBD2. This CDR3 is CASSPGLAGVSGEQFF. In DNA, the CDR3 is TGCGCCAGCAGCCCCGGACTAGCGGGAGTCTCAGGTGAGCAGTTCTTC.